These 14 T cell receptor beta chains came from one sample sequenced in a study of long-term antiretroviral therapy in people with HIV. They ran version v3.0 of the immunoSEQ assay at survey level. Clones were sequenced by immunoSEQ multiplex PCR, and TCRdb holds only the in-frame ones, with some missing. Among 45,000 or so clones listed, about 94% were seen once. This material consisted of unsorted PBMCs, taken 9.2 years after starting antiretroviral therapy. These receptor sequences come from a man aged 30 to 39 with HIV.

This CDR3 reads CASSEGLAGNGELFF. The CDR3 bases are TGTGCCAGCAGTGAGGGACTAGCGGGGAACGGGGAGCTGTTTTTT. The chain couples TRBV2 to TRBJ2-2, with 13 positions matching TRBD2. Germline lookup yields CDR1 SNHLY and CDR2 FYNNEI. CDR3 size: 15 residues. Unmatched junction bases numbered 2, after V lost 3 bases and J lost 7 bases.

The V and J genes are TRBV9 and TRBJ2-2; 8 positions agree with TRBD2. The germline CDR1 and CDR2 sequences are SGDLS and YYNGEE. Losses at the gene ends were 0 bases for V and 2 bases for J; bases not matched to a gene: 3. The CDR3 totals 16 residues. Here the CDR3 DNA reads TGTGCCAGCAGCGTAGGCGGGGGGCCAAACACCGGGGAGCTGTTTTTT. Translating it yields CASSVGGGPNTGELFF.

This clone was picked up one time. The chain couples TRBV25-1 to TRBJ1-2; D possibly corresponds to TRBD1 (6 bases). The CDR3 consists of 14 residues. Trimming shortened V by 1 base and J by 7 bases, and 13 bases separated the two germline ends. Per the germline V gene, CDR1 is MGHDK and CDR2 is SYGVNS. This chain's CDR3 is CASSELMGGGGYTF. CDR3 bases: TGTGCCAGCAGTGAATTGATGGGGGGCGGTGGCTACACCTTC.

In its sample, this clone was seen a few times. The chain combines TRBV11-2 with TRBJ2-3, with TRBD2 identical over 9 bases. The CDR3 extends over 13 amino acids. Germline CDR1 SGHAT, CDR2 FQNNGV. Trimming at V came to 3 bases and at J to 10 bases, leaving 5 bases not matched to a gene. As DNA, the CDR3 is TGTGCCAGCAGCTTCGGGACTAGCTTCCCGCAGTATTTT. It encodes CASSFGTSFPQYF.

CDR3: CASSFEGGNTIYF. The CDR3 DNA sequence: TGTGCCAGCAGCTTCGAAGGAGGAAACACCATATATTTT. The chain uses TRBV7-2 and TRBJ1-3; no clear D. The CDR3 covers 13 residues. V was clipped by 3 bases and J by 4 bases, with 7 bases between them. The germline V gene has CDR1 SGHTA and CDR2 FQGNSA.

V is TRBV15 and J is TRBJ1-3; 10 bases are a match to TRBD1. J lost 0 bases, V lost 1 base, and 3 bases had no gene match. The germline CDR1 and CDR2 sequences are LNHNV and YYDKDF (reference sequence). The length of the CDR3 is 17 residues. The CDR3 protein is CATSRGGQGFSGNTIYF. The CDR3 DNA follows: TGTGCCACCAGCAGAGGGGGACAGGGGTTCTCTGGAAACACCATATATTTT.

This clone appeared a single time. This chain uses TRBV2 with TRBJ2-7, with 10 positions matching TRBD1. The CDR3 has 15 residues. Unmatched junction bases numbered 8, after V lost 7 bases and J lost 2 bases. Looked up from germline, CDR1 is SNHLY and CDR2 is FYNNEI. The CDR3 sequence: CASTRTGQGTYEQYF. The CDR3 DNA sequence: TGTGCCAGCACAAGAACGGGACAGGGGACCTACGAGCAGTACTTC.

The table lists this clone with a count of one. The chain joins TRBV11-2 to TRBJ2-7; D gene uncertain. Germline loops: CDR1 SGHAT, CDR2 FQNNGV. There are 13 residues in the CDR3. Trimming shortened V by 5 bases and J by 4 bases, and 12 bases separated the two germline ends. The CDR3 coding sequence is TGTGCCAGCAGCGTGACCCTATATTACGAGCAGTACGTC. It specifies CASSVTLYYEQYV.

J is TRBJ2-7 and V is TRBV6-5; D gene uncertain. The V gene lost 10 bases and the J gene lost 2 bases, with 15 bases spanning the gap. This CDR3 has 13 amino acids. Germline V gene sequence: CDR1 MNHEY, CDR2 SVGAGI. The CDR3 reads CATLKPPTYEQYF. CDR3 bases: TGTGCCACCCTTAAACCTCCCACCTACGAGCAGTACTTC.

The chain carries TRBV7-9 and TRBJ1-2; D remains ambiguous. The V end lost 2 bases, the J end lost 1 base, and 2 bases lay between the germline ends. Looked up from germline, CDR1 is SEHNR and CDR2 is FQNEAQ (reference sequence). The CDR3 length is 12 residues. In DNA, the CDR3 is TGTGCCAGCAGCTTACATAACTATGGCTACACCTTC. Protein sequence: CASSLHNYGYTF.

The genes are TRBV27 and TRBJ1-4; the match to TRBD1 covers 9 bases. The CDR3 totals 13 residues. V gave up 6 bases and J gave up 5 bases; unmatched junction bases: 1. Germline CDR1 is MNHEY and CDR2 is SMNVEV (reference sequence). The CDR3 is CASRTGGNEKLFF. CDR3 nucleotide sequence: TGTGCCAGCAGGACAGGGGGGAATGAAAAACTGTTTTTT.

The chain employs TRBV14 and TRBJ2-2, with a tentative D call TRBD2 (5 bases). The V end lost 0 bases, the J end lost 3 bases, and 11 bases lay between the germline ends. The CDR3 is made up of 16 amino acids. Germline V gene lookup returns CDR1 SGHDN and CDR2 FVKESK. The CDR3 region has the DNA TGTGCCAGCAGCCAAGACCTACTAGGGCACACCGGGGAGCTGTTTTTT. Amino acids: CASSQDLLGHTGELFF.

The CDR3 is CASSVGSNYNEQFF. The CDR3 bases are TGCGCCAGCAGTGTGGGCAGTAACTACAATGAGCAGTTCTTC. The J gene is TRBJ2-1, the V gene TRBV10-1; D call uncertain. Per the germline V gene, CDR1 is WNHNN and CDR2 is SYGVQD (reference sequence). The ends were cut back, 4 bases at V and 3 bases at J, with 10 bases in the middle. The CDR3 runs 14 residues.

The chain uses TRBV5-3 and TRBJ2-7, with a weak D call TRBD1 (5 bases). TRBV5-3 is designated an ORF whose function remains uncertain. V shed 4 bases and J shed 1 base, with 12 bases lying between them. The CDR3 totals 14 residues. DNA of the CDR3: TGTGCCAGAAGCATAGGGGTTACATCCTACGAGCAGTACGTC. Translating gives CARSIGVTSYEQYV.